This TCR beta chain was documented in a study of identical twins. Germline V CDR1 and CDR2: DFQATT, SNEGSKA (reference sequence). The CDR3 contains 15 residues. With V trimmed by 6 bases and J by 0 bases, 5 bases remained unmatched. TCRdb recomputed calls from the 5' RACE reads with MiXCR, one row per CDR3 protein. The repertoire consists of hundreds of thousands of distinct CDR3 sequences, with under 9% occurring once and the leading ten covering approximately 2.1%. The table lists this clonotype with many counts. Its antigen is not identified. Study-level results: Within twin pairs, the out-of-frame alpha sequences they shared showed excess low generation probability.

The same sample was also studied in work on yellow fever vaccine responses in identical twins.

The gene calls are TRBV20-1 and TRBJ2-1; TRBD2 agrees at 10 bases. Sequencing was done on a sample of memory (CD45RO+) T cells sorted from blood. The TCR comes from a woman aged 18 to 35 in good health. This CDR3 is CSAAGTSDSYNEQFF. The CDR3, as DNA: TGCAGTGCAGCCGGGACTAGCGACTCCTACAATGAGCAGTTCTTC.